This T cell receptor (beta chain) was documented in a study of blood T cell repertoires in COVID-19. Study-wide context: Researchers got acute and convalescent COVID-19 samples from the United States, Italy and Spain. PBMCs, B-cell-depleted T cells, or T cells provided the cDNA or gDNA that made up the material.

Seattle's enrolled individuals joined amid active infection and were then monitored longitudinally. This clone has only a few counts. Authors' processing steps: Estimation of nucleated cell counts was performed using reference gene primer amplification. Sequenced by immunoSEQ multiplex PCR; TCRdb stores in-frame clones only, minus some. Clone size and the V and J calls come from that table; the DNA yielded D and trimming. The sample has 410,000 or so clones, approximately 89% seen once. What was sequenced was peripheral blood. The receptor was isolated from a woman aged 40 to 49 with COVID-19, enrolled during active disease.

The CDR3 DNA sequence: TGTGCCAGCAGCCGACAGGGGGCACGGCAGCCCCAGCATTTT. Translated: CASSRQGARQPQHF. This chain links TRBV6-5 with TRBJ1-5, with 10 bases lining up with TRBD1. Germline CDR1 is MNHEY and CDR2 is SVGAGI. The junction had 6 bases not matched to a gene; V was cut back by 6 bases and J by 7 bases. The CDR3 has 14 amino acids.